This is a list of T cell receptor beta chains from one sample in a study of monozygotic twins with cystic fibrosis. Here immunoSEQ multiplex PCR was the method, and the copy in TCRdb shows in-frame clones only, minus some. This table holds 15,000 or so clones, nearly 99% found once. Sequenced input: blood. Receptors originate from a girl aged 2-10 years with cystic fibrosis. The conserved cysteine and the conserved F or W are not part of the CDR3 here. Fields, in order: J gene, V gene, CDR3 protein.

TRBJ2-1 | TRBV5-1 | ASSTGQAGTNEQF
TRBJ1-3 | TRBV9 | ASSARGVPGNTIY
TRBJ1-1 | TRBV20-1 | SALLATEAF
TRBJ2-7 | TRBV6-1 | ASSEVHEQY
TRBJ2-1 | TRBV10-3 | AISESVGPTDNEQF
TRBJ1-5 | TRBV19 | ASSMMADNQPQH
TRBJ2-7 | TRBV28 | ASSRIQAGVGSYEQY
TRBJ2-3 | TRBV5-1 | ASSFGLARTDTQY
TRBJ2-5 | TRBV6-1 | ASSEPGTVLETQY
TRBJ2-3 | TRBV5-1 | ASTLAGSTDTQY
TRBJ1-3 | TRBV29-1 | SVASPDTIY
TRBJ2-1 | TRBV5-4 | ASSLLAGAEYEQF
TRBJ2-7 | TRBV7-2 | ASSSPDRGAYEQY
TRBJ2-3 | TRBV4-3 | ASSHLAVGGTDTQY
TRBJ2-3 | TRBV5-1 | ASSLLSRTDTQY
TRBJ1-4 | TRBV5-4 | ASSSSVGKLF
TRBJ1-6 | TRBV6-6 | ASSYPRQGGSPLH
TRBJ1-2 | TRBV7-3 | ASSPFSDRSGYGYT
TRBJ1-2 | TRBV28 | ASRTQGIDYGYT
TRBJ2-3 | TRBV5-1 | ASSFAGTSGSTDTQY
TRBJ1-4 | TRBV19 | ASSIYGGQEKLF
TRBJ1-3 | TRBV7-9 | ASSSPEGNTIY
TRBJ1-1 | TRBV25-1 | ASSAIGPGVNEAF
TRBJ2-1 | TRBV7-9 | ASSPSGSSYNEQF
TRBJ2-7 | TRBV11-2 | ASSLVFSSYEQY
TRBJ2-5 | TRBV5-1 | ASSLEVLETQY
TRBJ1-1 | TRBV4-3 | ASSPSTGGLTEAF
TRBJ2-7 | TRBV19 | ATTDRLRYEQY
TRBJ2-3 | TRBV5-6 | ASSFRMATSTDTQY
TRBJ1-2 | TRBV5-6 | ASSLPVGGYT
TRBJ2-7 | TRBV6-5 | ARGRDYEQY
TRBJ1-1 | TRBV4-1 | ASSQDPFSIAF
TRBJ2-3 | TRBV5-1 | ASSLVGSTDTQY
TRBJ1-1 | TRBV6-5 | ASKRAGQTGVAF
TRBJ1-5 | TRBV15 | ATSRVGQRGQPQH
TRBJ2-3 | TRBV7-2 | ASSPGGTDTQY
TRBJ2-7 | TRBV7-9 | ASSLTPTYEQY
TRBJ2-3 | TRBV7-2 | ASSLGGGGTDTQY
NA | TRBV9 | ASSVDAGGPPYEQY
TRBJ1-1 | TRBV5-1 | ASSLHRGNTEAF
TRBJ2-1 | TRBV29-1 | SVEGGRREPYNEQF
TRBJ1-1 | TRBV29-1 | SVGTPAAEAF
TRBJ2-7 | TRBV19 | ASSAGTGGLYEQY
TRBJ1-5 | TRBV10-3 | AISESNVDRVGHQPQH
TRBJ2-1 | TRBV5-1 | ASSLIRTSENNEQF
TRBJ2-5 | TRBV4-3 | ASSRGAGAGRIRETQY
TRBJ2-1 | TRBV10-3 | AISGHYRDRPNEQF
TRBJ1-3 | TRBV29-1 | SVLEGSNSGNTIY